The sequence of this T cell receptor (beta chain) was determined in a study of T cell repertoires in cytomegalovirus infection. Study background: HLA-C-restricted CMV epitopes, recently identified, and well-studied HLA-B-restricted ones were used by the study.

This clonotype occurred a few times. Its target is not known. Germline V gene lookup returns CDR1 MGHRA and CDR2 YSYEKL. Trimming took 0 bases from V and 4 from J, leaving 9 bases between them. The CDR3 has 14 residues. TCRdb called the reads again in MiXCR, with one record for every CDR3 protein. The data contain some 920,000 distinct CDR3 sequences, roughly 30% of them singletons. Sequencing used cultured CD8+ T cells from PBMCs, obtained from culture after CMV antigen stimulation. The chain combines TRBV4-1 with TRBJ1-2; no firm D call. This receptor was taken from a human donor in good health (CMV status not recorded). Some clones in this sample may be carry-over from other donors' samples. As DNA, the CDR3 is TGCGCCAGCAGCCAAGATTCCAGTTTCTATGGCTACACCTTC. Translation gives CASSQDSSFYGYTF.